The source of this T cell receptor (beta chain) is a study of regulatory T cells in long-lasting Graves disease. At the level of the study: Graves' cases, newly diagnosed, had used antithyroid drugs under 3 months.

Time point reported: newly diagnosed GD, antithyroid drugs for less than 3 months. PBMCs provided the RNA from which the TCR library was made. EDTA tubes received roughly 8.6 milliliters of drawn peripheral blood. This clonotype was seen only a few times. To make TCR beta libraries, researchers used iRepertoire HTBI primers and Arm-PCR of CDR3 regions. TCRdb re-called the multiplex PCR reads with MiXCR, one entry per CDR3 protein. The sample lists 300,000 to 400,000 distinct CDR3 sequences; over 15% were seen once. The receptor comes from a female donor with Graves disease. The specimen comprised peripheral blood mononuclear cells (PBMCs), sampled at new diagnosis, from a patient treated with antithyroid drugs.

The CDR3 loop is CASSLTGIEAFF. Written as DNA, the CDR3 is TGTGCCAGCAGCCTTACAGGGATTGAAGCTTTCTTT. The chain combines TRBV3-1 with TRBJ1-1, with D possibly TRBD1 on 6 matching bases. The CDR3 extends over 12 amino acids. Per the germline V gene, CDR1 is LGHDT and CDR2 is YNNKEL (reference sequence). V lost 4 bases to trimming and J lost 7 bases, with 10 bases between them.